This T cell receptor (beta chain) was retrieved from a study of shared T cell receptors in the human thymus. This table comes from immunoSEQ multiplex PCR, and its TCRdb copy is limited to in-frame clones, with some not included. In the table there are hundreds of thousands of clones, 70% to 90% of which are singletons. In germline, CDR1 is GTSNPN, CDR2 SVGIG (reference sequence). V was trimmed by 2 bases and J by 9 bases, leaving 17 bases between them. There are 13 residues in the CDR3. The same data also contributed to another study, on human thymus T cells. That work contributes: Infants, healthy and Finnish, who were having corrective surgery for congenital heart defects served as donors. Use of V and J genes seemed skewed within the thymic and blood repertoires. Related research has reported that thymic repertoires overlap highly among unrelated individuals.

The TCR sequence derives from a boy in the first two years of life with a congenital heart defect. This sequence joins TRBV30 and TRBJ2-7, with D tentatively TRBD1 (5 bases). The sequenced sample consisted of thymocytes. DNA of the CDR3: TGTGCCTGGAGTCCCGGGCCGCATACAGGGCAGTACTTC. It is translated as CAWSPGPHTGQYF.